These T cell receptor beta chains were read from a single sample in a study of Graves' ophthalmopathy and Graves' hyperthyroidism. TCRdb independently ran MiXCR on the multiplex PCR reads; one entry per CDR3 protein. The data show some 1.1 million distinct CDR3 sequences, less than 45% seen once. Sequenced material: peripheral blood or thyroid tissue (not recorded which). The source of these receptors is an adult man with Graves' hyperthyroidism. Each CDR3 is given with its conserved first and last residue. A D gene is named only where the DNA matches it firmly.

len | d_gene | j_gene | v_gene | CDR3aa
14 | - | TRBJ1-2 | TRBV7-9 | CASSLDGGGSGYTF
16 | - | TRBJ2-7 | TRBV11-2 | CASSSLNRDRPYEQYF
13 | - | TRBJ1-2 | TRBV7-2 | CASRLSGNYGYTF
13 | - | TRBJ2-2 | TRBV9 | CATTQGPTGELFF
13 | - | TRBJ2-6 | TRBV29-1 | CSSYSSGANVLTF
17 | - | TRBJ1-5 | TRBV7-9 | CASSLGTSGSSSQPQHF
13 | - | TRBJ1-1 | TRBV19 | CASKKGVNTEAFF
14 | - | TRBJ2-2 | TRBV9 | CAGSPTGNTGELFF
16 | - | TRBJ2-5 | TRBV24-1 | CATKDGRQGDNQPQYF
15 | - | TRBJ1-2 | TRBV2 | CASSEVVLGGYGYTF
12 | TRBD1 | TRBJ2-2 | TRBV29-1 | CSVTGTGGELFF
15 | - | TRBJ2-7 | TRBV9 | CASSTSGTPFYEQYF
14 | TRBD2 | TRBJ2-7 | TRBV10-3 | CAIGRLAGAYEQYF
14 | TRBD1 | TRBJ1-6 | TRBV5-1 | CASSVRDSRSPLHF
15 | TRBD2 | TRBJ2-7 | TRBV5-5 | CASSLGGRAPYEQYF
12 | - | TRBJ1-1 | TRBV29-1 | CSVGGRGSEAFF
12 | - | TRBJ2-2 | TRBV12-3/TRBV12-4 | CASILDAGELFF
12 | TRBD1 | TRBJ1-2 | TRBV24-1 | CATSDWTGAYTF
13 | - | TRBJ1-1 | TRBV25-1 | CASSWGGTTEAFF
14 | - | TRBJ1-3 | TRBV7-9 | CASTPRKVGNTIYF
13 | TRBD1 | TRBJ2-7 | TRBV6-2/TRBV6-3 | CASTLDRVHEQYF
13 | TRBD1 | TRBJ2-2 | TRBV7-8 | CASSLSGQEELFF
14 | TRBD2 | - | TRBV7-8 | CASSSSGGAAEQFF
14 | TRBD1 | TRBJ1-2 | TRBV7-8 | CASSPGQGKDGYTF
13 | TRBD1 | TRBJ1-1 | TRBV29-1 | CSVASAGGTEAFF
15 | - | TRBJ1-2 | TRBV9 | CASSLGRRGNYGYTF
14 | - | TRBJ2-5 | TRBV12-3/TRBV12-4 | CASSQNLASETQYF
14 | - | TRBJ2-7 | TRBV5-1 | CASSAYRGFYEQYF
17 | - | TRBJ2-2 | TRBV12-3/TRBV12-4 | CASSYWGPTLNTGELFF
14 | - | TRBJ1-2 | TRBV15 | CATSSPDRHYGYTF
15 | - | TRBJ2-7 | TRBV4-2 | CASSQDGSTSYEQYF
12 | - | TRBJ1-1 | TRBV4-1 | CASSTRQNEAFF
18 | TRBD1 | TRBJ1-4 | TRBV20-1 | CSATADRATEATNEKLFF
14 | - | TRBJ1-1 | TRBV29-1 | CSVGLGAQGTEAFF
12 | - | TRBJ2-5 | TRBV5-1 | CASFEGPETQYF
12 | - | TRBJ2-5 | TRBV7-9 | CASSPRLETQYF
15 | - | TRBJ2-3 | TRBV29-1 | CSVENWPPGTDTQYF
17 | - | TRBJ2-5 | TRBV7-9 | CASSSTIGGVHQETQYF